A selection of T cell receptor beta chains follows, all from one sample in a study of T-cell memory formation after mild COVID-19. One entry per CDR3 protein results from TCRdb running MiXCR on the 5' RACE reads. This sample has fewer than 300,000 distinct CDR3 sequences; over 15% occur once, and the top ten carry 22%. Material for sequencing was PBMCs or a T cell subset sorted from them (not recorded which). These receptors were collected from a man aged 18 to 30 who had mild COVID-19 (a few samples of this study predate the infection). Cell type and time point are not known. The CDR3 runs from the conserved cysteine through the conserved F or W. A D gene is named only where the DNA matches it firmly. A row's size may be missing; if present it is once, few, many or a size class.

cdr3_length d_call clone_size j_call v_call cdr3_nt cdr3_aa
12 . few TRBJ2-2 TRBV12-3/TRBV12-4 TGTGCCAGCAGCCTGATGCCCGGGGAGCTGTTTTTT CASSLMPGELFF
14 . . TRBJ1-5 TRBV9 TGTGCCAGCAGTTACGGACAGAGAGATCAGCCCCAGCATTTT CASSYGQRDQPQHF
13 TRBD1 . TRBJ1-2 TRBV7-6 TGTGCCAGCAGCTCCTACAGGGGAAATGGCTACACCTTC CASSSYRGNGYTF
15 . . TRBJ1-1 TRBV7-9 TGTGCCAGCAGCTTAGCGCGGTTCAGCTTAACTGAAGCTTTCTTT CASSLARFSLTEAFF
13 . few TRBJ2-7 TRBV5-1 TGCGCCAGCAGCCCATTCAGCTCCTACGAGCAGTACTTC CASSPFSSYEQYF
13 . few TRBJ2-6 TRBV20-1 TGCAGTGCTAGACCCTCTGGGGCCAACGTCCTGACTTTC CSARPSGANVLTF
13 . . TRBJ2-5 TRBV6-5 TGTGCCAGCAGTTACTTGGGGCGAGAGACCCAGTACTTC CASSYLGRETQYF
15 . . TRBJ2-5 TRBV5-1 TGCGCCAGCAGCTTGGGTGTCAGGGGAGCAGAGACCCAGTACTTC CASSLGVRGAETQYF
15 . . TRBJ2-7 TRBV7-2 TGTGCCAGCAGCACGCCCACAGCAGGCCGCTACAAGCAGTACTTC CASSTPTAGRYKQYF
14 . . TRBJ2-2 TRBV24-1 TGTGCCACCAGTGACACGAAGAGGGCCGGGGAGCTGTTTTTT CATSDTKRAGELFF
13 . . TRBJ2-1 TRBV5-8 TGTGCCAGCAGCTTGGAGATCTACAATGAGCAGTTCTTC CASSLEIYNEQFF
12 TRBD1 . TRBJ1-1 TRBV7-9 TGTGCCAGCACTCGGACAGGGGAGGGAGCTTTCTTT CASTRTGEGAFF
16 TRBD1 few TRBJ2-5 TRBV4-1 TGCGCCAGCAGCCAACCTGGACAGGGCGAGTTTCGAACCCAGTACTTC CASSQPGQGEFRTQYF
11 . few TRBJ2-1 TRBV29-1 TGCAGCGTTGAAAGGGTGCATGAGCAGTTCTTC CSVERVHEQFF
13 . . TRBJ2-2 TRBV4-1 TGCGCCAGCAGCCGGTCGGGAACCGGGGAGCTGTTTTTT CASSRSGTGELFF
12 . few TRBJ2-3 TRBV29-1 TGCAGCGTTGATATGGGGATAGATACGCAGTATTTT CSVDMGIDTQYF
14 . . TRBJ1-5 TRBV24-1 TGTGCCACCAGTGATGGAACCTTCAATCAGCCCCAGCATTTT CATSDGTFNQPQHF
16 . few TRBJ2-2 TRBV7-8 TGTGCCAGCAGACATCGTAAAGGAGGGAACACCGGGGAGCTGTTTTTT CASRHRKGGNTGELFF
15 TRBD2 few TRBJ2-1 TRBV7-6 TGTGCCAGCAGCCCTACTAGCGGGGGTGAAATGGAGCAGTTCTTC CASSPTSGGEMEQFF
20 . few TRBJ2-1 TRBV7-2 TGTGCCAGCAGCCCCAAATTAGCCAGGGGGGTAGCGGGGCGCAACAATGAGCAGTTCTTC CASSPKLARGVAGRNNEQFF
17 . few TRBJ2-5 TRBV4-3 TGCGCCAGCAGCCAAGATTGGAACTCGGGAAATCAAGAGACCCAGTACTTC CASSQDWNSGNQETQYF
13 . . TRBJ2-2 TRBV24-1 TGTGCCACCAGTGATTTCCAGGACAGGGAGCTGTTTTTT CATSDFQDRELFF
11 . few TRBJ2-7 TRBV28 TGTGCCAGCGGGGACCTCTACGAGCAGTACTTC CASGDLYEQYF
15 TRBD2 many TRBJ2-3 TRBV20-1 TGCAGTGCTGGCGGGGGTGCGGGGAACACAGATACGCAGTATTTT CSAGGGAGNTDTQYF
13 TRBD1 many TRBJ1-2 TRBV28 TGTGCCAGCAGTGAGGGACAGAACTATGGCTACACCTTC CASSEGQNYGYTF
15 TRBD2 . TRBJ2-1 TRBV27 TGTGCCAGCAGTCCATGGACTAGCGGGGACAATGAGCAGTTCTTC CASSPWTSGDNEQFF
13 . . TRBJ1-5 TRBV2 TGTGCCAGCCTTTACAGGGCGGGCCAGCCCCAGCATTTT CASLYRAGQPQHF
14 . . TRBJ2-2 TRBV6-5 TGTGCCAGCAGAACGGTCGTGAACACCGGGGAGCTGTTTTTT CASRTVVNTGELFF
16 . . TRBJ2-2 TRBV27 TGTGCCAGCAGTCACGGATCCCGTCCGAACACCGGGGAGCTGTTTTTT CASSHGSRPNTGELFF
14 . few TRBJ2-1 TRBV19 TGTGCCAGTAGTATAGAGTACTCCTACAATGAGCAGTTCTTC CASSIEYSYNEQFF
15 . . TRBJ2-2 TRBV18 TGTGCCAGCTCACCATATCCCGAGAACACCGGGGAGCTGTTTTTT CASSPYPENTGELFF
15 . . TRBJ2-1 TRBV6-5 TGTGCCAGCAGTTCGGCGGGGGCAGGCCACAATGAGCAGTTCTTC CASSSAGAGHNEQFF
15 . . TRBJ1-1 TRBV11-1 TGTGCCAGCAGCTTAGGGGAGGTCGGACGCACTGAAGCTTTCTTT CASSLGEVGRTEAFF
14 . few TRBJ2-1 TRBV11-2 TGTGCCAGCAGCTTGGGGGTTACATACAATGAGCAGTTCTTC CASSLGVTYNEQFF
13 . . TRBJ1-6 TRBV9 TGTGCCAGCAGCGTAGTGGGGAATTCACCCCTCCACTTT CASSVVGNSPLHF
13 . . TRBJ2-5 TRBV7-9 TGTGACAGCAGCTTAGCCTCACAAGAGACCCAGTACTTC CDSSLASQETQYF
12 . many TRBJ2-1 TRBV7-3 TGTGCCAGCAGCCTCCTGGGGGAAACCCAGTTCTTC CASSLLGETQFF
13 TRBD2 few TRBJ2-1 TRBV20-1 TGCAGTGCTAGACTAGCGGGGGACCATGAGCAGTTCTTC CSARLAGDHEQFF
11 . few TRBJ1-1 TRBV6-5 TGTGCCAGCAGCCGGGGGTCTGAAGCTTTCTTT CASSRGSEAFF
14 TRBD1 . TRBJ2-5 TRBV20-1 TGCAGTGCTACCGACAGGGTCGACCAAGAGACCCAGTACTTC CSATDRVDQETQYF
16 TRBD2 . TRBJ2-3 TRBV20-1 TGCAGTGCTAGATCACCCAAGCGGGGGGGCACAGATACGCAGTATTTT CSARSPKRGGTDTQYF
15 . . TRBJ1-3 TRBV12-3/TRBV12-4 TGTGCCAGCAGCCAAAGAAGGGGGTCTGGAAACACCATATATTTT CASSQRRGSGNTIYF